The 8 T cell receptor beta chains below were found in one sample sequenced in a study of post-analysis software for immune sequencing data (dated by TCRdb to the mid-2010s). The paper's findings and limits, for the study overall: Significantly higher frequencies in patients than in controls were found for a handful of TRBV segments, including TRBV5-6, TRBV5-1 and TRBV20-1.

Library creation used PCR. Sequencing relied on an Illumina HiSeq 2500. To reduce PCR and sequencing biases, unique molecular identifiers were incorporated into the TCR beta cDNA libraries. The public reads were run again by TCRdb, first through fastp at Q25 and then through MiXCR, and only productive beta chains were kept. Entries that share a CDR3 protein sequence are merged under the most common genes and DNA. Present in this sample are roughly 620,000 distinct CDR3 sequences, 44% of which were seen just once. The ten largest account for around 1.7% of the sample. These receptors are not linked to any known antigen. The specimen was blood. Every receptor here comes from a girl between 10 and 17 years old with multiple sclerosis.

The chain has TRBV27 and TRBJ1-2; D perhaps matches TRBD1 (6 bases). Germline loops: CDR1 MNHEY, CDR2 SMNVEV (reference sequence). This CDR3 spans 15 amino acids. V lost 0 bases and J lost 5, with 13 bases in between. CDR3 in amino acids: CASSLSKQGRYGYTF. The CDR3 DNA follows: TGTGCCAGCAGTTTATCGAAACAGGGTCGGTATGGCTACACCTTC.

This clonotype appeared a few times. V and J are TRBV29-1 and TRBJ2-5, with 7 bases identical to TRBD2. The CDR3 covers 14 residues. V lost 2 bases and J lost 2; bases outside the gene matches: 5. Germline loops: CDR1 SQVTM, CDR2 ANQGSEA. The CDR3 DNA is TGCAGCGTTGAACTCGGGGGGAGACAAGAGACCCAGTACTTC. This encodes CSVELGGRQETQYF.

The chain uses TRBV15 and TRBJ2-7, with D possibly matching TRBD2 (7 bases). The CDR3 spans 16 residues. CDR1 LNHNV and CDR2 YYDKDF come from the germline V gene (reference sequence). Trimming took 1 base from V and 5 from J, leaving 18 bases between them. DNA for the CDR3: TGTGCCACCAGCAGAGGCTCGACGGGGGGCCGCGACGAGCAGTACTTC. Translation: CATSRGSTGGRDEQYF.

The genes are TRBV7-2 and TRBJ2-7; 8 bases are shared with TRBD1. J gave up 3 bases and V 5 bases, and 3 bases lay outside the gene matches. Germline assignment: CDR1 SGHTA and CDR2 FQGNSA. The CDR3 runs to 13 residues. The chain's CDR3 is CASSRQGIYEQYF. The CDR3 coding sequence is TGTGCCAGCAGCAGACAGGGGATCTACGAGCAGTACTTC.

The V and J genes are TRBV20-1 and TRBJ2-7; D uncertain. The CDR3 totals 14 residues. CDR1 is DFQATT and CDR2 is SNEGSKA in the germline V gene (reference sequence). V gave up 0 bases and J gave up 3 bases, with 12 bases separating them. The CDR3 region is CSARDQTGRYEQYF. CDR3 nucleotides: TGCAGTGCTAGAGATCAGACGGGCCGCTACGAGCAGTACTTC.

A remark on this clonotype: This sequence may be a read error, since a much larger clone differs from it by one base. The chain joins TRBV29-1 to TRBJ2-5; D unresolved. The DNA end favors TRBJ2-7, so the J call may be wrong. CDR1 SQVTM and CDR2 ANQGSEA come from the germline V gene. The CDR3 is 14 amino acids. CDR3 bases: TGCAGCGTTGAAGGCAGTGGGCTGGGGAACGAGCAGTACTTC. This codes for CSVEGSGLGNEQYF.

This clonotype was picked up one time. The rearrangement uses TRBV7-8 and TRBJ2-6, with D uncertain. In germline, CDR1 is SGHVS, CDR2 FQNEAQ. Between the trimmed V and J ends, which lost 10 bases and 4 bases, there was a span of 14 bases. The CDR3 length is 14 residues. This CDR3 reads CATLGIPGANVLTF. For the CDR3, the DNA is TGTGCCACCTTAGGGATTCCCGGGGCCAACGTCCTGACTTTC. Combining the CDR3 with reference TRBV7-8 and TRBJ2-6 gives the whole variable domain GAGVSQSPRYKVAKRGQDVALRCDPISGHVSLFWYQQALGQGPEFLTYFQNEAQLDKSGLPSDRFFAERPEGSVSTLKIQRTQQEDSAVYLCATLGIPGANVLTFGAGSRLTVL.

This chain links TRBV2 with TRBJ1-4; D gene ambiguous. The CDR3 contains 16 residues. The germline V gene has CDR1 SNHLY and CDR2 FYNNEI. Deletions cut 3 bases from V and 0 bases from J, with 11 bases between. The CDR3 DNA sequence: TGTGCCAGCAGTGAGGGCCGGTCGGCAACTAATGAAAAACTGTTTTTT. Its translation: CASSEGRSATNEKLFF.